This TCR beta chain was recovered during a study of cytomegalovirus exposure and HLA in healthy donors (dated by TCRdb to 2017 to 2019). About the investigation overall: An earlier analysis of approximately 600 of the donors reported approximately 290 Gb of sequence data and roughly 100 million unique TCR beta sequences from 150 million to 200 million T cells. The study aimed to test whether cataloging public T cell receptors could reveal signatures of past pathogen exposure. Five DR-DQ haplotypes were treated as single units for association and clustering because of strong linkage in the cohort. Roughly 300 gigabases of sequencing data and 70 million to 85 million unique TCR sequences were included in an early release covering over 600 HLA-typed donors. The study combined high-throughput TCR immunosequencing, statistical association of individual TCRs with disease status, and machine learning to predict cytomegalovirus infection status. In a later analysis, previously published TCR beta repertoires from about 640 donors were re-analyzed and high-resolution HLA genotyping was added so that TCR occurrence patterns could be studied. All discovery cohort repertoires had been generated on a single sequencing platform. Across 398 genotyped donors of the cohort, an average of roughly 250,000 unique TCR beta nucleotide sequences per donor were sequenced, and 15% to 20% of those sequences were non-productive. Rather than drawing on any new phenotypic data, the later analysis identified candidate immune exposures from TCR beta sequences and the way those sequences occurred across donors. Typing coverage differed by locus: A, B, C, DRB1 and DQB1 were typed in roughly 620-640 donors, DQA1 in 522, DPA1 in 600 to 610, and DPB1 in 400 to 480. Among the roughly 410 genotyped donors, under 90% belonged to the genetic ancestry cluster associated with self-reported Caucasian donors. The study profiled the T cell repertoires of fewer than 850 subjects by immunosequencing and related them to cytomegalovirus serostatus. An earlier analysis of 587 of the donors used high-throughput TCR beta sequencing to judge whether each TCR beta V gene segment behaved as functional or pseudogenic. Donor age, sex, ethnicity and CMV serostatus were compiled together with the repertoire data. A separate validation cohort of roughly 130 different subjects was used in addition to the roughly 670-subject first cohort. HLA typing covered class I and class II loci at four-digit resolution. In a later genetic analysis, genome-wide SNP genotypes for about three fifths of the 666 donors were used, and that subset was treated as a discovery cohort. What the study reported, not specific to this receptor: In both the original and validation cohorts, the classifier was reported to diagnose cytomegalovirus status with high specificity and sensitivity. A later genetic analysis associated a missense DCLRE1C variant with V-gene and J-gene trimming of TCR beta chains, and an independent cohort replicated the association. Linkage disequilibrium might explain the correlated functional status among segregating V segments, but an unknown experimental factor could not be excluded. Three of the identified cytomegalovirus-associated TCR beta chains were confirmed in vitro to be specific for cytomegalovirus antigens. Only TCR beta chains were sequenced in this cohort, and the absence of alpha or paired-chain data limited detectable features. A later analysis found that HLA-associated TCR beta chains were more clonally expanded and had lower generation probabilities than equally common non-associated chains. Most TCR sequences were observed very rarely across donors, whereas some public TCRs were present in many individuals. A further reported finding was that TCR beta sequences accurately predicted the HLA-A and HLA-B alleles for most subjects in the first cohort. According to the authors, the approach could potentially be generalized to other disease states and immunological phenotypes. About 15 rarely observed V segments, including chromosome 9 orphons, were excluded from the earlier analysis of 550 to 700 of the donors because counts were too low. The study gave a list of 150 to 200 TCR beta chains associated with cytomegalovirus. When HLA alleles, especially DR and DQ, strongly co-occurred, attributing TCR associations to individual alleles was difficult. Sequencing depth was assumed to be roughly uniform across donors in the presence/absence analyses, though that assumption may not hold. According to a later analysis, parvovirus B19, influenza, CMV and Epstein-Barr virus appeared linked to several top co-occurrence clusters. A cluster of highly shared sequence variants was judged likely to represent a technical artifact of the sequencing pipeline. The 87-base-pair reads could not distinguish some IMGT-functional V segments, including TRBV6-2 and TRBV6-3, so those segments were excluded. Specific HLA alleles were associated with roughly 16,000 TCR beta sequences at a false discovery rate of 0.05 in a later analysis. Broadly in line with IMGT annotations, most TCR beta V segments showed up in productive rearrangements about 90% or about 30% of the time in an earlier analysis of under 700 of the donors. Immune exposure information for the cohort was limited to CMV serostatus. A later analysis found that most CMV-associated TCR beta chains appeared HLA-restricted, with HLA associations seemingly driven largely by CMV exposure. According to a later genetic analysis, donors in an Asian-associated ancestry cluster had fewer N-insertions in productive TCRs than the approximately 710-donor mean. A later analysis found that TCR association rates varied across HLA loci, with DRB1 alleles showing the most associated TCRs and HLA-C alleles the fewest. HLA typing was unavailable for some donors at each locus, so association tests used only the typed subset.

The cohort comprised fewer than 750 healthy bone marrow donors. At the time of sampling, all cohort members were nominally healthy, though unrecorded immune exposures were likely present. The donor was CMV seronegative and was included in the group of several hundred seronegative cohort members. A peripheral blood sample was collected from each donor, and TCR beta sequencing was performed on peripheral blood mononuclear cells. The Qiagen DNeasy Blood Extraction Kit was used to extract genomic DNA from the blood cell samples. The cysteine opens and the phenylalanine closes a CDR3 of 14 amino acids. Only the CDR3 DNA is retained, 42 bases long and in frame from the first base. The CDR1 and CDR2 encoded by the germline V gene (reference sequence) are LNHNV and YYDKDF. Between the V and J ends, shortened by 1 base and 5 bases respectively, the junction contains 8 bases. The method was the immunoSEQ multiplex PCR assay. For the multiplex PCR, a mixture combining 60 forward primers for TCR Vbeta segments and 13 reverse primers for TCR Jbeta segments was used. A multiplex PCR assay on genomic DNA amplified the CDR3 region of rearranged TCR beta genes. On the Illumina HiSeq System, the amplified TCR beta libraries were sequenced as 87-base-pair reads. The original pipeline was this. A later analysis counted around 72 million unique TCR beta chains across the 640 or so repertoires, and 9.5 million to 11 million of these chains were shared by at least two donors. A nearest-neighbor algorithm error-corrected the raw reads and collapsed the reads into unique sequences, merging closely related sequences to remove PCR and sequencing errors. CDR3 sequences were aligned to IMGT reference sequences to assign V, D and J gene segments. Each retained sequence needed at least a six-nucleotide match to both a V gene segment and a J gene segment. Rearrangements were classified as productive when the CDR3 lacked stop codons and remained in frame with V and J, and all other rearrangements were classified as non-productive. Following IMGT convention, CDR3 was defined as the stretch from the second conserved V-encoded cysteine to the conserved J-encoded phenylalanine. The earlier analysis of a few hundred of the donors excluded any sequence lacking an unambiguous match to a single V gene segment. An earlier analysis of 587 of the donors classified V segments as functional when productive rearrangements were above 56.7% and as segregating when the standard deviation between donors was above 5%. A statistical classification framework was built to diagnose cytomegalovirus status from the catalog of TCR beta chain sequences. In a later analysis, TCR nucleotide sequences were compared against IMGT/GENE-DB human TR gene sequences so that V and J genes could be assigned. In a later analysis, CDR3 sequences and most-parsimonious VDJ recombination scenarios were assigned using the TCRdist pipeline. A later analysis defined each TCR beta chain by its CDR3 amino acid sequence plus V-gene family, and excluded reads lacking a unique V-gene family. In a later analysis, around 650 highly shared, low-generation-probability nucleotide sequences were removed to address suspected cross-contamination and a sequencing artifact. A later analysis calculated a clonal expansion index for each public chain from normalized within-repertoire ranks of inferred template counts. A later analysis computed generation probabilities with a VDJ recombination model fitted to out-of-frame rearrangements, and checked the results against IGoR. A later analysis scored TCR-TCR, TCR-HLA and TCR-CMV co-occurrence with hypergeometric tests, applying a repertoire-size bias correction to TCR pairs. False discovery rates were estimated in a later analysis by permuting HLA or CMV assignments 20 times. In a later analysis, co-occurring TCRs were grouped using DBSCAN, with TCRdist sequence similarity added in when clustering inside HLA-allele-positive subsets. For co-occurrence clustering, repertoires with fewer than 30,000 or more than 120,000 public chains were excluded, along with a handful of repertoires with anomalous nucleotide sharing. In its TCRdb copy, this immuneACCESS table keeps in-frame sequences only and misses some clones. Where compared with another copy, unresolved V genes explain less than half of these, and the others have no known cause. V and J calls and clone size are given by that table; D and trimming were obtained from the DNA. The sample yields roughly 130,000 clones; roughly 8.3% were counted once. The ten biggest clones cover about 5.5% of the sample.

Note on this clone: This clone's antigen is unknown. The input lacks base qualities; no much larger clone sits a single base away.

Material: PBMCs. Recombination connected TRBV15 to TRBJ1-4, with no confidently assigned D gene. The receptor comes from a man between 40 and 49 years old in good health and CMV-seronegative. Here is the DNA: TGTGCCACCAGCAGAGGGGCGATGAATGAAAAACTGTTTTTT. Its product reads: CATSRGAMNEKLFF. The entire variable domain, with the stretches around the CDR3 drawn from the reference TRBV15 and TRBJ1-4 proteins, is DAMVIQNPRYQVTQFGKPVTLSCSQTLNHNVMYWYQQKSSQAPKLLFHYYDKDFNNEADTPDNFQSRRPNTSFCFLDIRSPGLGDTAMYLCATSRGAMNEKLFFGSGTQLSVL.